Below, 10 T cell receptor beta chains from the same sample are listed, as sequenced in a study of T cells in Graves' hyperthyroidism and ophthalmopathy. RNA transcripts were the template for amplifying TCR beta CDR3 regions. Using the HTBI primer set, a first-round RT-PCR was run on the TCR CDR3. TCRdb passed the multiplex PCR reads through MiXCR, listing each CDR3 protein once. The sample has fewer than 800,000 distinct CDR3 sequences, around 15% seen once. Sequenced input: blood. These receptors originate from a man younger than 35 with Graves' hyperthyroidism.

This clonotype was observed a few times. The chain recombines TRBV27 with TRBJ2-7, with D unclear. Germline loops: CDR1 MNHEY, CDR2 SMNVEV (reference sequence). The CDR3 extends over 13 amino acids. The V and J ends lost 2 bases and 4 bases respectively, with 9 bases between them. DNA of the CDR3: TGTGCCAGCAGTTTAAGCTACCAGTACGAGCAGTACTTC. Protein product: CASSLSYQYEQYF.

This clonotype has ten or more counts. The genes are TRBV12-3 or TRBV12-4 and TRBJ2-7, with unresolved D. With 6 bases removed from V and 2 bases from J, the gap between germline ends came to 11 bases. The CDR3 covers 13 residues. The DNA for the CDR3 is TGTGCCAGCAGCTCCTTGTATCCCTACGAGCAGTACTTC. Its translation: CASSSLYPYEQYF.

The rearrangement joins TRBV13 to TRBJ2-1, with a weak D call TRBD2 (6 bases). This CDR3 is 13 amino acids long. Germline values: CDR1 PRHDT, CDR2 FYEKMQ (reference sequence). V lost 7 bases and J 10 bases, leaving 17 bases between the germline ends. The DNA of the CDR3 is TGTGCCAGCACCGAGAGACTAGATCGGGAGCAGTTCTTC. This codes for CASTERLDREQFF.

This clonotype was found many times. The J gene is TRBJ1-2, the V gene TRBV11-3; D is unclear. V was shortened by 5 bases and J by 7 bases, with 11 bases between the two germline ends. Germline V gene lookup returns CDR1 SGHNT and CDR2 YENEEA. This CDR3 has 12 amino acids. CDR3 nucleotides: TGTGCCAGCAGCCTAAGGACTGCTGGCTACACCTTC. Protein: CASSLRTAGYTF.

This clonotype occurred a few times. The chain uses TRBV20-1 and TRBJ2-2; TRBD2 agrees at 11 bases. V lost 6 bases to trimming and J lost 6 bases; unmatched junction nucleotides: 6. Germline V gene sequence: CDR1 DFQATT, CDR2 SNEGSKA (reference sequence). The CDR3 extends over 14 amino acids. The CDR3 region has the DNA TGCAGTGCCCTGGCTAGCGGGAGGCCCGGGGAGCTGTTTTTT. Protein: CSALASGRPGELFF.

This clonotype was seen only a few times. The rearrangement uses TRBV12-3 or TRBV12-4 and TRBJ2-2; no definite D call. With 2 bases removed from V and 3 bases from J, the gap between germline ends came to 4 bases. The CDR3 is made up of 13 amino acids. The CDR3 here is CASSLFHTGELFF. CDR3 sequence (DNA): TGTGCCAGCAGTTTATTTCACACCGGGGAGCTGTTTTTT.

In this sample, this clonotype turned up many times. This chain connects TRBV11-2 to TRBJ2-5; D not certain. CDR3 length: 15 amino acids. CDR1 and CDR2 (germline): SGHAT, FQNNGV. The V and J ends lost 2 bases and 1 base respectively, with 11 bases between them. The CDR3 nucleotides read TGTGCCAGCAGCTTAAGGTTGACATCCCAAGAGACCCAGTACTTC. Its protein product is CASSLRLTSQETQYF.

This clonotype was counted a few times. This chain links TRBV20-1 with TRBJ2-1; 8 nucleotides match TRBD2. V was pared by 5 bases and J by 6 bases, with 15 bases of the junction left unmatched. This CDR3 contains 16 residues. The germline V gene has CDR1 DFQATT and CDR2 SNEGSKA (reference sequence). The DNA of the CDR3 is TGCAGTGCTCAAGCCGGGGGGGAGGTGGGGGGCAATGAGCAGTTCTTC. Translated, it gives CSAQAGGEVGGNEQFF.

This clonotype occurred many times. This chain joins TRBV6-1 and TRBJ2-3; D is possibly TRBD1 or TRBD2 (6 bases each). Germline CDR1 is MNHNS and CDR2 is SASEGT. The CDR3 has 15 residues. The ends were cut back, 3 bases at V and 0 bases at J, with 10 bases in the middle. The CDR3 DNA is TGTGCCAGCAGTGATCCGGGGGCGAGCACAGATACGCAGTATTTT. Amino acids: CASSDPGASTDTQYF.

This clonotype was seen only a few times. This chain uses TRBV29-1 with TRBJ1-3; D possibly corresponds to TRBD1 (6 bases). The CDR3 extends over 14 amino acids. CDR1 is SQVTM and CDR2 is ANQGSEA in the germline V gene. V was cut by 3 bases and J by 3 bases, with 12 bases left in between. DNA of the CDR3: TGCAGCGTTGACGGGGGGCGCGATGGAAACACCATATATTTT. This encodes CSVDGGRDGNTIYF.